The clone carrying this T cell receptor beta chain turned up a few times. This record comes from a study of T cell responses to AZD1222 COVID-19 vaccine. The protocol was immunoSEQ multiplex PCR, while the TCRdb copy is restricted to in-frame clones and leaves out a portion. This table has 200,000 to 250,000 clones, 85% to 95% appearing once. V was shortened by 5 bases and J by 0 bases, with 20 bases between the two germline ends. The CDR3 has 18 amino acids. Germline values: CDR1 LNHDA, CDR2 SQIVND (reference sequence). This TCR was recovered from an adult in good health. The sample was peripheral blood, taken on day 0 of MenACWY control vaccination. The V call is TRBV19, the J call TRBJ1-5; D gene unclear. In nucleotides, the CDR3 is TGTGCCAGTAGTCCCGGTAAGATTGTGGCCTATAGCAATCAGCCCCAGCATTTT. The encoded protein is CASSPGKIVAYSNQPQHF.